The 26 T cell receptor beta chains reported below all come from one sample, sequenced in a study of T cell repertoires in cytomegalovirus infection. MiXCR was run by TCRdb on the reads, yielding one entry per CDR3 protein. Of about 900,000 distinct CDR3 sequences listed, roughly 30% are singletons. These TCRs' antigens remain unknown. The sequenced sample was cultured CD8+ T cells from PBMCs, obtained from culture after CMV antigen stimulation. The source of these receptors is a human donor in good health (CMV status not recorded). Some clones in this sample may be carry-over from other donors' samples.

The chain has TRBV11-3 and TRBJ2-3; no clear D gene. V was shortened by 9 bases and J by 0 bases, with 7 bases between the two germline ends. Per the germline V gene, CDR1 is SGHNT and CDR2 is YENEEA. This CDR3 has 12 residues. CDR3 sequence: CARSASTDTQYF. The CDR3, as DNA: TGTGCCAGGAGCGCAAGCACAGATACGCAGTATTTT.

This clonotype has at least ten counts. V gene TRBV7-2 combines with J gene TRBJ1-1; 10 nucleotides line up with TRBD1. With 1 base clipped from V and 2 bases from J, the junction kept 10 bases outside the gene matches. This CDR3 is built from 18 residues. Looked up from germline, CDR1 is SGHTA and CDR2 is FQGNSA. The CDR3 nucleotides are TGTGCCAGCAGCTTAGAGGGCGGGACAGGGGTTTATAACACTGAAGCTTTCTTT. It encodes CASSLEGGTGVYNTEAFF.

CDR3 sequence: CASSSTDGNYGYTF. Written as DNA, the CDR3 is TGTGCCAGCAGTTCGACCGACGGTAACTATGGCTACACCTTC. The chain combines TRBV14 with TRBJ1-2; D is undetermined. The CDR3 is made up of 14 amino acids. V dropped 6 bases and J dropped 1 base, with 12 bases sitting between them. Per germline, CDR1 SGHDN and CDR2 FVKESK.

This clonotype was seen a few times. The CDR3 nucleotides are TGTGCCAGCAGTCTTTCCCCGGCGGAGACCCAGTACTTC. This encodes CASSLSPAETQYF. V is TRBV12-3 or TRBV12-4 and J is TRBJ2-5; D is uncertain. This CDR3 contains 13 residues. The V end was cut by 5 bases, the J end by 5 bases, with 12 bases between.

About this clonotype itself: A read error may account for a junction end that differs from germline. This chain uses TRBV6-5 with TRBJ1-3, with D possibly matching TRBD1 (5 bases). This CDR3 comprises 17 residues. The V gene's germline CDR1 is MNHEY and CDR2 SVGAGI. The CDR3 DNA reads as TGTGCCAGAAGTTCCGGGGACCCCCGGGGGTCTGGAAACACCATATATTTT. Amino acids: CARSSGDPRGSGNTIYF.

The gene calls are TRBV7-4 and TRBJ1-2; perhaps TRBD1 as D (6 bases). Trimming removed 4 bases at V and 0 bases at J, with 18 bases between. Per the germline V gene, CDR1 is SGHVT and CDR2 is SQSDAQ. This CDR3 has 17 residues. The DNA of the CDR3 is TGTGCCAGCAGCTCGCTTGGACAGACGCTTGCTAACTATGGCTACACCTTC. The encoded protein is CASSSLGQTLANYGYTF.

V is TRBV20-1 and J is TRBJ1-1; D remains ambiguous. Germline loops: CDR1 DFQATT, CDR2 SNEGSKA (reference sequence). The CDR3 extends over 14 amino acids. V was shortened by 1 base and J by 7 bases, with 16 bases between the two germline ends. CDR3 in amino acids: CSARGKPKVDEAFF. The CDR3 coding sequence is TGCAGTGCTAGAGGAAAGCCGAAGGTGGATGAAGCTTTCTTT.

The V gene is TRBV4-1, the J gene TRBJ2-3, with unresolved D. Trimming left V 2 bases short and J 4 bases short, with 7 bases between. The germline CDR1 and CDR2 sequences are MGHRA and YSYEKL. The CDR3 length is 13 residues. Written as DNA, the CDR3 is TGCGCCAGCAGCCAACTTGTCTCAGATACGCAGTATTTT. It encodes CASSQLVSDTQYF.

This clonotype was seen a few times. CDR3: CASSFAGLEQYV. The CDR3, as DNA: TGTGCCAGCAGTTTTGCTGGGCTCGAGCAGTACGTC. The chain recombines TRBV28 with TRBJ2-7; D unclear. The germline V gene has CDR1 MDHEN and CDR2 SYDVKM. The ends were cut back, 3 bases at V and 6 bases at J, with 9 bases in the middle. The CDR3 is 12 residues long.

The J gene is TRBJ2-7, the V gene TRBV6-1; D call uncertain. The V end was cut by 1 base, the J end by 4 bases, with 8 bases between. CDR1 and CDR2 from the germline V gene are MNHNS and SASEGT. CDR3 length: 13 residues. CDR3 sequence: CASSEVSTYEQYF. The CDR3 coding sequence is TGTGCCAGCAGTGAAGTGTCGACTTACGAGCAGTACTTC.

The V gene is TRBV12-3 or TRBV12-4, the J gene TRBJ1-1; the D is unclear. The CDR3 totals 12 residues. V lost 7 bases, J lost 1 base, and 7 bases lay in between. The CDR3 here is CASNPANTEAFF. The CDR3 DNA is TGTGCCAGCAACCCAGCGAACACTGAAGCTTTCTTT.

This clonotype was counted a few times. The V gene is TRBV10-3, the J gene TRBJ2-3; 7 bases line up with TRBD2. The V gene end was trimmed by 10 bases and the J gene end by 2 bases; junction bases not matched to a gene: 12. Germline V gene lookup returns CDR1 ENHRY and CDR2 SYGVKD. The CDR3 is made up of 15 amino acids. In DNA, the CDR3 is TGTGCCACCGGCATAAGGCGGGGGAACACAGATACGCAGTATTTT. Its translation: CATGIRRGNTDTQYF.

This clonotype was counted ten times or more. This chain uses TRBV7-6 with TRBJ2-1; D is perhaps TRBD1 (6 bases). Trimming shortened V by 7 bases and J by 8 bases, and 18 bases separated the two germline ends. The CDR3 contains 14 residues. Germline CDR1 reads SGHVS; CDR2 reads FNYEAQ. The chain's CDR3 is CASTGTPLVDEQFF. Here the CDR3 DNA reads TGTGCCAGCACCGGGACACCTCTAGTGGATGAGCAGTTCTTC.

The chain recombines TRBV11-2 with TRBJ2-7, with a weak D call TRBD1 (5 bases). The V gene's germline CDR1 is SGHAT and CDR2 FQNNGV. This CDR3 spans 15 amino acids. The V end lost 1 base, the J end lost 1 base, and 11 bases lay between the germline ends. The CDR3 loop reads CASSLVDNPSYEQYV. CDR3 in DNA: TGTGCCAGCAGCTTAGTGGACAACCCATCCTACGAGCAGTACGTC.

The V and J genes are TRBV12-3 or TRBV12-4 and TRBJ2-3; D perhaps matches TRBD2 (5 bases). Trimming took off 6 bases at V and 0 bases at J, with 13 bases between the two ends. CDR3 length equals 15 residues. The CDR3 region is CASSSDLDSTDTQYF. The CDR3 DNA reads as TGTGCCAGCAGCTCGGACTTGGATAGCACAGATACGCAGTATTTT.

Points on this clonotype: An end of the junction differs from the germline gene, which may be a read error. The chain employs TRBV10-3 and TRBJ1-1, with TRBD1 matching 12 bases. The germline V gene encodes CDR1 ENHRY and CDR2 SYGVKD. There are 16 residues in the CDR3. The CDR3 region is CVISEPGQGANTEAFF. The CDR3 nucleotides are TGTGTCATCAGTGAGCCGGGACAGGGGGCGAACACTGAAGCTTTCTTT.

This clonotype was seen only a few times. The chain uses TRBV7-6 and TRBJ1-4; weak D call: TRBD1 (5 bases). Germline values: CDR1 SGHVS, CDR2 FNYEAQ. Between the trimmed V and J ends, which lost 5 bases and 8 bases, there was a span of 18 bases. The CDR3 is made up of 15 amino acids. CDR3 residues: CASSVTGSEAEKLFF. CDR3 nucleotide sequence: TGTGCCAGCAGCGTCACAGGATCCGAGGCCGAAAAACTGTTTTTT.

This clonotype has at least ten counts. The chain joins TRBV11-3 to TRBJ2-1, with D tentatively TRBD2 (6 bases). V was trimmed by 4 bases and J by 8 bases, leaving 15 bases between them. From germline, CDR1 is SGHNT and CDR2 YENEEA. This CDR3 is 14 amino acids long. CDR3 protein: CASSSRDWGDEQFF. DNA of the CDR3: TGTGCCAGCAGCTCCCGGGACTGGGGGGATGAGCAGTTCTTC. Combining the CDR3 with reference TRBV11-3 and TRBJ2-1 gives the whole variable domain EAGVVQSPRYKIIEKKQPVAFWCNPISGHNTLYWYLQNLGQGPELLIRYENEEAVDDSQLPKDRFSAERLKGVDSTLKIQPAELGDSAVYLCASSSRDWGDEQFFGPGTRLTVL.

V and J are TRBV27 and TRBJ1-2, with TRBD1 matching 7 bases. The CDR3 is made up of 15 amino acids. In germline, CDR1 is MNHEY, CDR2 SMNVEV (reference sequence). V was clipped by 8 bases and J by 2 bases; unmatched bases: 11. The CDR3 protein is CASRQTGQPNYGYTF. CDR3 coding DNA: TGTGCCAGCCGACAAACGGGACAGCCCAACTATGGCTACACCTTC.

This clonotype was detected only once. J is TRBJ2-1 and V is TRBV14; D unresolved. Per the germline V gene, CDR1 is SGHDN and CDR2 is FVKESK. Trimming left V 0 bases short and J 4 bases short, with 16 bases between. The CDR3 runs to 17 residues. The CDR3 DNA reads as TGTGCCAGCAGCCAAGATGTAGACGCCGCTCGGTACAATGAGCAGTTCTTC. Protein product: CASSQDVDAARYNEQFF.

This rearrangement joins TRBV10-3 to TRBJ2-7, with 9 bases matching TRBD1. The J segment lost 3 bases and the V segment lost 10 bases, leaving 13 bases of the junction unmatched. In germline, CDR1 is ENHRY, CDR2 SYGVKD. This CDR3 has 15 amino acids. This chain's CDR3 is CATLTTGGRGYEQYF. The CDR3 nucleotides are TGTGCCACTCTAACTACAGGGGGCAGGGGCTACGAGCAGTACTTC.

This clonotype was found a few times. The V gene is TRBV7-9, the J gene TRBJ2-1; D call uncertain. Germline CDR1 reads SEHNR; CDR2 reads FQNEAQ (reference sequence). The CDR3 totals 13 residues. Trimming shortened V by 1 base and J by 5 bases, and 6 bases separated the two germline ends. CDR3 protein: CASSLEPNNEQFF. CDR3 coding DNA: TGTGCCAGCAGCTTAGAGCCTAACAATGAGCAGTTCTTC. The full variable domain, completed using reference TRBV7-9 and TRBJ2-1, is DTGVSQNPRHKITKRGQNVTFRCDPISEHNRLYWYRQTLGQGPEFLTYFQNEAQLEKSRLLSDRFSAERPKGSFSTLEIQRTEQGDSAMYLCASSLEPNNEQFFGPGTRLTVL.

The CDR3 nucleotides are TGTGCCAGCAGTCCCGAGACAGGCAAATCACCCCTCCACTTT. This encodes CASSPETGKSPLHF. This sequence joins TRBV2 and TRBJ1-6, with D possibly TRBD1 on 6 matching bases. This CDR3 is 14 amino acids long. Germline V gene sequence: CDR1 SNHLY, CDR2 FYNNEI. V was clipped by 5 bases and J by 10 bases, with 15 bases between them.

This clonotype was detected a few times. The chain recombines TRBV6-6 with TRBJ2-5, with unresolved D. The germline V and J ends were trimmed by 7 bases and 2 bases, with 11 bases remaining between them. This CDR3 is built from 13 residues. Germline values: CDR1 MNHNY, CDR2 SVGAGI (reference sequence). The chain's CDR3 is CASTSMVQETQYF. The CDR3, as DNA: TGTGCCAGCACCTCCATGGTTCAAGAGACCCAGTACTTC.

This clonotype was seen a handful of times. This chain connects TRBV7-6 to TRBJ1-1, with 9 positions matching TRBD1. Germline-derived CDR1 and CDR2 are SGHVS and FNYEAQ. Losses at the gene ends were 4 bases for V and 7 bases for J; bases not matched to a gene: 7. The CDR3 is 14 residues long. The CDR3 reads CASSSGTGRVEAFF. CDR3 sequence (DNA): TGTGCCAGCAGCTCCGGGACAGGGAGGGTTGAAGCTTTCTTT.

The CDR3 DNA is TGTGCCAGCAGCGCGACAGGGGGTCAAACTGAAGCTTTCTTT. Amino acids: CASSATGGQTEAFF. V and J are TRBV7-3 and TRBJ1-1; 9 bases match TRBD1. J lost 5 bases, V lost 5 bases, and 6 bases had no gene match. Germline V gene data show CDR1 as SGHTA and CDR2 as FQGTGA. The CDR3 extends over 14 amino acids.